What follows is one T cell receptor beta chain and its context. At one of its ends the junction is not consistent with the germline gene, which may arise from a read error. With a J-beta primer mix and a sample-barcoded 5' primer, a second PCR ran 7 to 11 cycles. One entry per CDR3 protein, called by TCRdb with MiXCR from the 5' RACE reads. The table has about 1,400,000 distinct CDR3 sequences, around 59% seen once. The sample originates from a study of blood T cells in healthy people across ages. This CDR3 spans 17 amino acids. CDR1 and CDR2 from the germline V gene are MNHEY and SVGAGI. This receptor was obtained from a man aged 18 to 29 in good health. J is TRBJ2-1 and V is TRBV6-5, with 8 bases matching TRBD2. The source material was blood. CDR3 loop: CASSYSKRGTTYNEQFF. CDR3 sequence (DNA): TGCGCCAGCAGTTACTCGAAGCGGGGGACCACTTACAATGAGCAGTTCTTC.